This record covers a single T cell receptor (beta chain). Clones were sequenced by immunoSEQ multiplex PCR, and TCRdb holds only the in-frame ones, with some missing. The table lists 75,000 to 80,000 clones, approximately 80% of them singletons. This entry is derived from a study of blood T cell repertoires in COVID-19. CDR1 and CDR2 from the germline V gene are SGDLS and YYNGEE. The length of the CDR3 is 17 residues. Deletions cut 3 bases from V and 3 bases from J, with 16 bases between. Sequencing was done on a sample of peripheral blood. V is TRBV9 and J is TRBJ1-6, with a weak D call TRBD1 (6 bases). This sequence originates from a woman in her sixties or seventies with acute or convalescent COVID-19. The DNA for the CDR3 is TGTGCCAGCAGCGGATTTATAACAGGGAACTATAATTCACCCCTCCACTTT. Its translation: CASSGFITGNYNSPLHF.